This TCR beta chain appears in the sequencing data of a study of blood T cell repertoires in COVID-19. Background on the study: The cDNA or gDNA used as material had been derived from T cells, B-cell-depleted T cells, or PBMCs.

Patients from Seattle were sampled longitudinally, starting during active infection. In the authors' workflow: Amplifying reference gene primers gave estimates of nucleated cell counts. Generated by immunoSEQ multiplex PCR, the TCRdb table keeps only in-frame clones and is missing some. Clone size and the V and J calls come from that table; the DNA yielded D and trimming. The profile shows a few hundred thousand clones, nearly 90% of them singletons. The germline CDR1 and CDR2 sequences are KGHDR and SFDVKD. The V end was cut by 3 bases, the J end by 4 bases, with 6 bases between. This CDR3 is 13 amino acids long.

This sequence originates from a middle-aged woman with COVID-19, enrolled during active disease. Sequenced input: peripheral blood. The gene calls are TRBV24-1 and TRBJ1-5, with D possibly TRBD1 on 5 matching bases. The CDR3 DNA follows: TGTGCCACCAGTGATAGGGGAAATCAGCCCCAGCATTTT. As protein: CATSDRGNQPQHF.